The following is a TCR beta chain sequence with its context. This entry is derived from a study of memory CD4+ T cells and cytomegalovirus serostatus. Sequencing was performed with immunoSEQ multiplex PCR; in TCRdb, only in-frame clones are kept and a portion is missing. Among 20,000 to 30,000 clones, approximately 75% were seen once, and the ten largest hold around 1%. Single viable CD3+CD4+CD8-CD45RO+ cells were sorted as the memory CD4+ T cells. Trimming removed 5 bases from V and 0 bases from J; junction bases left unmatched: 4. Germline V lookup: CDR1 MNHEY, CDR2 SMNVEV (reference sequence). There are 14 residues in the CDR3.

This sequence originates from an adult in good health and CMV-seronegative. J is TRBJ2-7 and V is TRBV27, with 7 bases that match TRBD2. Sequenced: memory CD4+ T cells from blood. In DNA, the CDR3 is TGTGCCAGCAGTATAAGCGGGAACTCCTACGAGCAGTACTTC. This gives the protein CASSISGNSYEQYF.